The rows below give T cell receptor beta chains drawn from one sample of a study of regulatory T cells in long-lasting Graves disease. One entry per CDR3 protein results from TCRdb running MiXCR on the multiplex PCR reads. The sample contains roughly 400,000 distinct CDR3 sequences, less than 20% of which appear only once. Separately, the same data were catalogued under a study of T cells in Graves' hyperthyroidism and ophthalmopathy.

Sequenced here: peripheral blood mononuclear cells (PBMCs), sampled at new diagnosis, from a patient treated with antithyroid drugs. The receptor source for this set is a woman between 18 and 29 years old with Graves disease. Each CDR3 is given with its conserved first and last residue. D genes are given only for firm matches. The size field is filled for only some rows; it gives once, few, many or a size class.

TRBV7-2	-	many	TRBJ1-1	CASTYLTVMNTEAFF	TGTGCCAGCACCTACCTTACAGTCATGAACACTGAAGCTTTCTTT
TRBV28	-	-	TRBJ2-3	CASRPGTSPDTQYF	TGTGCCAGCAGACCCGGGACATCGCCAGATACGCAGTATTTT
TRBV27	-	-	TRBJ1-4	CASSLVPTVNEKLFF	TGTGCCAGCAGTTTAGTTCCGACAGTAAATGAAAAACTGTTTTTT
TRBV2	-	many	TRBJ2-1	CASKDNEQFF	TGTGCCAGCAAGGACAATGAGCAGTTCTTC
TRBV6-2/TRBV6-3	-	-	TRBJ2-7	CASSYSTPGGYEQYF	TGTGCCAGCAGTTACTCAACCCCTGGAGGTTACGAGCAGTACTTC
TRBV7-2	-	-	TRBJ2-2	CASSQQSSTGELFF	TGTGCCAGCAGCCAACAGAGTTCCACCGGGGAGCTGTTTTTT
TRBV27	-	few	TRBJ2-3	CASSFLPARVADTQYF	TGTGCCAGCAGTTTTTTACCCGCCCGGGTAGCAGATACGCAGTATTTT
TRBV14	TRBD1	few	TRBJ1-4	CASSQRQGWNEKLFF	TGTGCCAGCAGCCAGCGACAGGGGTGGAATGAAAAACTGTTTTTT
TRBV5-1	TRBD2	-	TRBJ2-3	CASSLLLLAGGWADTQYF	TGCGCCAGCAGCTTGCTTTTACTAGCGGGAGGCTGGGCAGATACGCAGTATTTT
TRBV29-1	-	few	TRBJ1-2	CSVEDSWDRYNPGYTF	TGCAGCGTTGAAGATTCTTGGGATCGATATAACCCTGGCTACACCTTC
TRBV7-2	-	many	TRBJ2-3	CASSLVLSGTDTQYF	TGTGCCAGCAGCTTAGTGCTTAGCGGCACAGATACGCAGTATTTT
TRBV7-9	TRBD2	few	TRBJ2-5	CASSLVALAGRETQYF	TGTGCCAGCAGCTTAGTAGCCCTAGCGGGACGGGAGACCCAGTACTTC
TRBV11-1	-	many	TRBJ2-2	CASSPQKQGANTGELFF	TGTGCCAGCAGCCCCCAGAAACAGGGTGCGAACACCGGGGAGCTGTTTTTT
TRBV20-1	TRBD1	few	TRBJ1-1	CSARTGGTEAFF	TGCAGTGCTAGAACAGGGGGCACTGAAGCTTTCTTT
TRBV7-9	TRBD1	-	TRBJ1-4	CASSLGGQRGEKLFF	TGTGCCAGCAGCTTAGGGGGACAGAGGGGCGAAAAACTGTTTTTT
TRBV4-2	-	-	TRBJ1-2	CASSQARGMDYGYTF	TGTGCCAGCAGCCAAGCTCGGGGTATGGACTATGGCTACACCTTC
TRBV20-1	-	many	TRBJ1-5	CSARDQGNQPQHF	TGCAGTGCTAGAGATCAGGGCAATCAGCCCCAGCATTTT
TRBV5-5	-	-	TRBJ2-5	CASRREYQETQYF	TGTGCCAGCCGGAGGGAGTACCAAGAGACCCAGTACTTC
TRBV28	TRBD2	many	TRBJ2-1	CASSFPGTSSEQFF	TGTGCCAGCAGTTTCCCCGGGACTAGCAGTGAGCAGTTCTTC
TRBV3-1	-	many	TRBJ1-5	CASSQGEGTNQPQHF	TGTGCCAGCAGCCAAGGGGAGGGGACCAATCAGCCCCAGCATTTT
TRBV20-1	-	-	TRBJ1-5	CSGQENLGNQPQHF	TGCAGTGGCCAGGAGAATTTGGGCAATCAGCCCCAGCATTTT